This T cell receptor (beta chain) was captured by sequencing in a study of T cells in tuberculosis. Overall study: This South African cohort compared adolescents with or without latent tuberculosis against adults with active tuberculosis. Within 7 days of starting treatment, or before, PBMC were stored.

Time point noted: new active TB diagnosis, blood taken before or within 7 days of starting treatment. The method was immunoSEQ multiplex PCR; TCRdb's version includes in-frame clones alone and lacks a portion of them. The table lists roughly 34,000 clones, 86% of them singletons. Concerning this clone: Its specificity is not known.

With 7 bases clipped from V and 9 bases from J, the junction kept 11 bases outside the gene matches. Per the germline V gene, CDR1 is SGHAT and CDR2 is FQNNGV. This CDR3 region has 14 residues. Study-level results: Shorter CDR3-alpha in active tuberculosis partly drove smaller distances.

The genes are TRBV11-2 and TRBJ2-5; 10 bases map to TRBD2. Sequenced material: PBMCs, taken at tuberculosis diagnosis. This receptor was obtained from an adult with tuberculosis. CDR3 in amino acids: CASTSSGGGGAQYF. The CDR3 region has the DNA TGTGCCAGCACCTCAAGCGGGGGGGGAGGGGCCCAGTACTTC.